A selection of T cell receptor beta chains follows, all from one sample in a study of blood T cell repertoires in COVID-19. Generated by immunoSEQ multiplex PCR, the TCRdb table keeps only in-frame clones and is missing some. The sample holds some 67,000 clones; 87% are singletons and the top ten take around 20%. Sequencing input: peripheral blood. The source of these receptors is a woman of 80 years or more with acute or convalescent COVID-19. The CDR3 runs from the conserved cysteine through the conserved F or W. The D gene is left open where the match is weak. Rows give clone size only sometimes, using once, few, many, or a class for an expanded clone.

d_gene: TRBD1; abundance: -; v_gene: TRBV29-1; j_gene: TRBJ2-7; CDR3aa: CSVAQGQAEFYEQYF; CDR3nt: TGCAGCGTTGCCCAAGGACAGGCAGAGTTCTACGAGCAGTACTTC
d_gene: TRBD2; abundance: -; v_gene: TRBV30; j_gene: TRBJ2-1; CDR3aa: CAWSGLAGIEQFF; CDR3nt: TGTGCCTGGAGTGGACTAGCGGGAATTGAGCAGTTCTTC
d_gene: TRBD2; abundance: -; v_gene: TRBV7-2; j_gene: TRBJ2-3; CDR3aa: CASSTQLAGPDTQYF; CDR3nt: TGTGCCAGCAGCACTCAACTAGCGGGCCCAGATACGCAGTATTTT
d_gene: TRBD1; abundance: -; v_gene: TRBV5-1; j_gene: TRBJ1-1; CDR3aa: CASRPTGTANTEAFF; CDR3nt: TGCGCCAGCAGGCCTACCGGGACAGCTAACACTGAAGCTTTCTTT
d_gene: -; abundance: once; v_gene: TRBV25-1; j_gene: TRBJ1-5; CDR3aa: CASSEPGGGNQPQHF; CDR3nt: TGTGCCAGCAGTGAGCCCGGGGGTGGCAATCAGCCCCAGCATTTT
d_gene: -; abundance: -; v_gene: TRBV7-8; j_gene: TRBJ2-5; CDR3aa: CASSQRGETQYF; CDR3nt: TGTGCCAGCAGCCAACGGGGAGAGACCCAGTACTTC
d_gene: TRBD2; abundance: -; v_gene: TRBV19; j_gene: TRBJ2-2; CDR3aa: CASTVLAGAFANTGELFF; CDR3nt: TGTGCCAGTACCGTCCTAGCGGGGGCGTTCGCGAACACCGGGGAGCTGTTTTTT
d_gene: TRBD1; abundance: -; v_gene: TRBV5-3; j_gene: TRBJ1-3; CDR3aa: CARSSDRVGNTIYF; CDR3nt: TGTGCCAGAAGCTCAGACAGGGTCGGAAACACCATATATTTT
d_gene: -; abundance: few; v_gene: TRBV18; j_gene: TRBJ2-7; CDR3aa: CASSPDWRGNYEQYF; CDR3nt: TGTGCCAGCTCACCAGACTGGCGGGGAAATTACGAGCAGTACTTC
d_gene: TRBD2; abundance: -; v_gene: TRBV30; j_gene: TRBJ2-7; CDR3aa: CAWMRGSGYEQYF; CDR3nt: TGTGCCTGGATGCGCGGGAGCGGGTACGAGCAGTACTTC
d_gene: -; abundance: -; v_gene: TRBV28; j_gene: TRBJ1-5; CDR3aa: CASRGAGYSNQPQHF; CDR3nt: TGTGCCAGCAGGGGGGCCGGCTATAGCAATCAGCCCCAGCATTTT
d_gene: TRBD2; abundance: -; v_gene: TRBV28; j_gene: TRBJ2-5; CDR3aa: CASSLRRGAGRTQYF; CDR3nt: TGTGCCAGCAGTTTAAGGCGGGGGGCCGGGAGGACCCAGTACTTC
d_gene: -; abundance: -; v_gene: TRBV15; j_gene: TRBJ1-3; CDR3aa: CATSGDRLPGNTIYF; CDR3nt: TGTGCCACCAGCGGAGACAGGTTGCCTGGAAACACCATATATTTT
d_gene: -; abundance: -; v_gene: TRBV5-6; j_gene: TRBJ1-2; CDR3aa: CASSLAQGHYGYTF; CDR3nt: TGTGCCAGCAGCTTGGCACAGGGTCACTATGGCTACACCTTC
d_gene: -; abundance: -; v_gene: TRBV28; j_gene: TRBJ2-1; CDR3aa: CASREGGAYNEQFF; CDR3nt: TGTGCCAGCAGAGAGGGCGGAGCTTACAATGAGCAGTTCTTC
d_gene: TRBD2; abundance: -; v_gene: TRBV11-2; j_gene: TRBJ2-7; CDR3aa: CASSLVRGGRSGEQYF; CDR3nt: TGTGCCAGCAGCTTAGTACGGGGGGGGCGCTCGGGAGAGCAGTACTTC
d_gene: -; abundance: -; v_gene: TRBV9; j_gene: TRBJ2-5; CDR3aa: CASSPQIGTQYF; CDR3nt: TGTGCCAGCAGCCCACAGATCGGGACCCAGTACTTC
d_gene: -; abundance: -; v_gene: TRBV7-9; j_gene: TRBJ1-1; CDR3aa: CASSFSVSTEAFF; CDR3nt: TGTGCCAGCAGCTTTTCCGTCAGCACTGAAGCTTTCTTT
d_gene: -; abundance: -; v_gene: TRBV24-1; j_gene: TRBJ2-3; CDR3aa: CATRDRADTQYF; CDR3nt: TGTGCCACCAGGGATCGTGCAGATACGCAGTATTTT
d_gene: TRBD1; abundance: -; v_gene: TRBV5-4; j_gene: TRBJ1-6; CDR3aa: CASSPSRDRGYNSPLHF; CDR3nt: TGTGCCAGCAGCCCCAGTAGGGACAGGGGTTATAATTCACCCCTCCACTTT
d_gene: -; abundance: -; v_gene: TRBV19; j_gene: TRBJ1-6; CDR3aa: CASSIDWANGSPLHF; CDR3nt: TGTGCCAGTAGTATTGATTGGGCAAACGGTTCACCCCTCCACTTT
d_gene: -; abundance: once; v_gene: TRBV5-5; j_gene: TRBJ1-1; CDR3aa: CASSLNPENTEAFF; CDR3nt: TGTGCCAGCAGCTTGAACCCAGAGAACACTGAAGCTTTCTTT
d_gene: TRBD2; abundance: -; v_gene: TRBV11-1; j_gene: TRBJ2-1; CDR3aa: CASRSLAGSYNEQFF; CDR3nt: TGTGCCAGCAGATCTCTAGCGGGTTCTTACAATGAGCAGTTCTTC
d_gene: -; abundance: -; v_gene: TRBV9; j_gene: TRBJ1-2; CDR3aa: CASSVEREGYGYTF; CDR3nt: TGTGCCAGCAGCGTAGAGAGGGAGGGCTATGGCTACACCTTC
d_gene: TRBD1; abundance: -; v_gene: TRBV27; j_gene: TRBJ2-5; CDR3aa: CASRKLYRGQETQYF; CDR3nt: TGTGCCAGCAGGAAACTTTACAGGGGCCAAGAGACCCAGTACTTC
d_gene: -; abundance: -; v_gene: TRBV27; j_gene: TRBJ2-3; CDR3aa: CASSLLEGPKNTQYF; CDR3nt: TGTGCCAGCAGTTTATTGGAGGGGCCCAAAAATACGCAGTATTTT
d_gene: -; abundance: -; v_gene: TRBV6-1; j_gene: TRBJ2-7; CDR3aa: CASSEPSYEQYF; CDR3nt: TGTGCCAGCAGTGAACCCAGCTACGAGCAGTACTTC
d_gene: -; abundance: -; v_gene: TRBV6-5; j_gene: TRBJ1-1; CDR3aa: CASSYGGYTEAFF; CDR3nt: TGTGCCAGCAGTTACGGCGGGTACACTGAAGCTTTCTTT
d_gene: TRBD1; abundance: once; v_gene: TRBV6-4; j_gene: TRBJ1-6; CDR3aa: CASSGQGMGSPLHF; CDR3nt: TGTGCCAGCAGTGGACAGGGGATGGGATCACCCCTCCACTTT
d_gene: TRBD1; abundance: -; v_gene: TRBV5-1; j_gene: TRBJ1-2; CDR3aa: CASSPGTGHMGGYTF; CDR3nt: TGCGCCAGCAGCCCCGGGACAGGTCATATGGGGGGCTACACCTTC
d_gene: -; abundance: -; v_gene: TRBV15; j_gene: TRBJ1-5; CDR3aa: CATSSAPGHSNQPQHF; CDR3nt: TGTGCCACCAGCAGTGCTCCGGGACATAGCAATCAGCCCCAGCATTTT
d_gene: -; abundance: -; v_gene: TRBV6-5; j_gene: TRBJ1-1; CDR3aa: CASSYAVNTEAFF; CDR3nt: TGTGCCAGCAGTTACGCAGTGAACACTGAAGCTTTCTTT
d_gene: -; abundance: -; v_gene: TRBV5-1; j_gene: TRBJ1-2; CDR3aa: CASSLGQGNYGYTF; CDR3nt: TGCGCCAGCAGCTTAGGCCAGGGGAACTATGGCTACACCTTC
d_gene: -; abundance: -; v_gene: TRBV4-1; j_gene: TRBJ2-1; CDR3aa: CASSVRATSSYNEQFF; CDR3nt: TGCGCCAGCAGCGTCCGGGCCACTAGCTCCTACAATGAGCAGTTCTTC
d_gene: -; abundance: once; v_gene: TRBV20-1; j_gene: TRBJ2-2; CDR3aa: CSAPGSGELFF; CDR3nt: TGCAGTGCCCCCGGGAGCGGGGAGCTGTTTTTT
d_gene: TRBD2; abundance: -; v_gene: TRBV11-2; j_gene: TRBJ2-7; CDR3aa: CASSPGLAGERNYEQYF; CDR3nt: TGTGCCAGCAGCCCTGGACTAGCGGGGGAACGGAACTACGAGCAGTACTTC
d_gene: -; abundance: -; v_gene: TRBV6-5; j_gene: TRBJ1-5; CDR3aa: CASTSGRGGQPQHF; CDR3nt: TGTGCCAGCACCTCGGGTCGGGGAGGTCAGCCCCAGCATTTT
d_gene: -; abundance: -; v_gene: TRBV12-3/TRBV12-4; j_gene: TRBJ1-3; CDR3aa: CASSLDSGNTIYF; CDR3nt: TGTGCCAGCAGCTTGGACAGCGGAAACACCATATATTTT
d_gene: -; abundance: -; v_gene: TRBV4-1; j_gene: TRBJ1-4; CDR3aa: CASSQDPARTAISTNEKLFF; CDR3nt: TGCGCCAGCAGCCAAGATCCGGCGAGGACAGCCATCTCAACTAATGAAAAACTGTTTTTT
d_gene: -; abundance: once; v_gene: TRBV6-1; j_gene: TRBJ2-3; CDR3aa: CASSDRTARSTDTQYF; CDR3nt: TGTGCCAGCAGTGACCGGACAGCACGAAGCACAGATACGCAGTATTTT
d_gene: -; abundance: few; v_gene: TRBV11-1; j_gene: TRBJ2-5; CDR3aa: CASSLQGSETQYF; CDR3nt: TGTGCCAGCAGCCTTCAGGGCTCAGAGACCCAGTACTTC
d_gene: -; abundance: -; v_gene: TRBV28; j_gene: TRBJ2-5; CDR3aa: CASRGSRGGRGQETQYF; CDR3nt: TGTGCCAGCAGGGGCAGTCGAGGGGGTAGGGGGCAAGAGACCCAGTACTTC
d_gene: TRBD1; abundance: -; v_gene: TRBV28; j_gene: TRBJ2-7; CDR3aa: CATLLPGQGSYEQYF; CDR3nt: TGTGCCACCCTTCTCCCGGGACAGGGGAGCTACGAGCAGTACTTC
d_gene: -; abundance: -; v_gene: TRBV2; j_gene: TRBJ1-5; CDR3aa: CASKDTGNQPQHF; CDR3nt: TGTGCCAGCAAGGACACAGGGAATCAGCCCCAGCATTTT
d_gene: TRBD1; abundance: -; v_gene: TRBV11-2; j_gene: TRBJ1-1; CDR3aa: CASSLAGGNDAFF; CDR3nt: TGTGCCAGCAGCTTAGCAGGGGGCAATGACGCTTTCTTT
d_gene: -; abundance: -; v_gene: TRBV7-9; j_gene: TRBJ2-5; CDR3aa: CASSLAGGETQYF; CDR3nt: TGTGCCAGCAGCCTAGCCGGCGGAGAGACCCAGTACTTC
d_gene: -; abundance: -; v_gene: TRBV10-3; j_gene: TRBJ1-1; CDR3aa: CAISAQNIGNTEAFF; CDR3nt: TGTGCCATCAGTGCTCAGAACATTGGGAACACTGAAGCTTTCTTT
d_gene: TRBD2; abundance: -; v_gene: TRBV3-1/TRBV3-2; j_gene: TRBJ2-7; CDR3aa: CASSQAGGANYEQYF; CDR3nt: TGTGCCAGCAGCCAAGCGGGGGGGGCCAACTACGAGCAGTACTTC
d_gene: TRBD2; abundance: -; v_gene: TRBV28; j_gene: TRBJ2-7; CDR3aa: CASSFDSGGPSYEQYF; CDR3nt: TGTGCCAGCAGTTTCGATAGCGGGGGCCCTTCCTACGAGCAGTACTTC
d_gene: -; abundance: few; v_gene: TRBV28; j_gene: TRBJ1-2; CDR3aa: CASSLAAKTNYGYTF; CDR3nt: TGTGCCAGCAGTTTAGCGGCAAAGACTAACTATGGCTACACCTTC
d_gene: -; abundance: -; v_gene: TRBV30; j_gene: TRBJ1-4; CDR3aa: CAWSNGGANEKLFF; CDR3nt: TGTGCCTGGAGCAACGGAGGGGCTAATGAAAAACTGTTTTTT
d_gene: TRBD1; abundance: -; v_gene: TRBV28; j_gene: TRBJ2-7; CDR3aa: CASSEGGSTSYEQYF; CDR3nt: TGTGCCAGCAGTGAAGGGGGCTCTACCTCCTACGAGCAGTACTTC